Below are 11 T cell receptor beta chains sequenced from a single sample in a study of T-cell memory formation after mild COVID-19. MiXCR, applied by TCRdb to the 5' RACE reads, yields one record per CDR3 protein. The sample gives 80,000 to 95,000 distinct CDR3 sequences, about 23% of which show up once; 35% to 50% is in the top ten. The material sequenced was PBMCs or a T cell subset sorted from them (not recorded which). The receptors here all came from a man aged 18 to 30 who had mild COVID-19 (a few samples of this study predate the infection). Cell type and time point are not known.

V and J are TRBV18 and TRBJ2-7; D is unresolved. Trimming removed 2 bases at V and 0 bases at J, with 2 bases between. CDR1 and CDR2 from the germline V gene are KGHSH and LQKENI. The CDR3 extends over 12 amino acids. CDR3 amino acids: CASSPDSYEQYV. DNA for the CDR3: TGTGCCAGCTCACCAGACTCCTACGAGCAGTACGTC.

The table lists this clonotype with a few counts. The chain joins TRBV7-9 to TRBJ2-1; TRBD2 matches 15 bases. Unmatched junction bases numbered 1, after V lost 1 base and J lost 15 bases. CDR1 is SEHNR, CDR2 FQNEAQ, per germline (reference sequence). The CDR3 extends over 13 amino acids. Written as DNA, the CDR3 is TGTGCCAGCAGCTTAGGGACTAGCGGGAGGGTGTTCTTC. Residues: CASSLGTSGRVFF.

The table lists this clonotype with a few counts. J is TRBJ2-2 and V is TRBV5-1, with TRBD1 matching 8 bases. Germline CDR1 and CDR2: SGHRS and YFSETQ. The junction had 9 bases not matched to a gene; V was cut back by 4 bases and J by 7 bases. The CDR3 covers 15 residues. Here the CDR3 reads CASSVRTGKGGELFF. CDR3 sequence (DNA): TGCGCCAGCAGCGTACGGACAGGGAAGGGCGGGGAGCTGTTTTTT.

This clonotype was counted at least ten times. The V gene is TRBV5-1, the J gene TRBJ2-2, with TRBD1 matching 8 bases. V lost 0 bases and J lost 4; bases outside the gene matches: 5. The V gene's germline CDR1 is SGHRS and CDR2 YFSETQ. This CDR3 region has 16 residues. In DNA, the CDR3 is TGCGCCAGCAGCTTGGACAGGGGGTTAACCACCGGGGAGCTGTTTTTT. Translated, it gives CASSLDRGLTTGELFF.

V gene TRBV7-8 combines with J gene TRBJ2-7; 7 nucleotides line up with TRBD1. After removal of 3 bases from V and 0 bases from J, the junction contained 11 bases not matched to a gene. The CDR3 sequence is 17 residues long. Germline V gene data show CDR1 as SGHVS and CDR2 as FQNEAQ. CDR3 sequence: CASSLLRTGPVSYEQYV. The CDR3 DNA reads as TGTGCCAGCAGCTTGCTCCGGACAGGCCCGGTCTCCTACGAGCAGTACGTC.

This clonotype has a handful of counts. The chain couples TRBV27 to TRBJ2-1; D is possibly TRBD1 or TRBD2 (5 bases each). Per the germline V gene, CDR1 is MNHEY and CDR2 is SMNVEV (reference sequence). Trimming removed 5 bases from V and 10 bases from J, with 12 bases in between. The CDR3 loop spans 12 amino acids. CDR3 amino acids: CASSRGPTEQFF. The CDR3 nucleotides are TGTGCCAGCAGTCGGGGCCCGACAGAGCAGTTCTTC.

This rearrangement joins TRBV7-8 to TRBJ2-3; TRBD2 aligns across 10 bases. Germline-derived CDR1 and CDR2 are SGHVS and FQNEAQ. The CDR3 runs to 15 residues. V lost 2 bases and J lost 3; bases outside the gene matches: 2. The CDR3 bases are TGTGCCAGCAGCTTACTACTAGCGGGGACAGATACGCAGTATTTT. It encodes CASSLLLAGTDTQYF.

The chain couples TRBV7-9 to TRBJ1-5; a weak D match, TRBD1 (5 bases). V lost 9 bases and J lost 0, with 15 bases in between. Germline V gene lookup returns CDR1 SEHNR and CDR2 FQNEAQ (reference sequence). The CDR3 is made up of 15 amino acids. This CDR3 is CASGQGEHSNQPQHF. For the CDR3, the DNA is TGTGCCAGTGGGCAGGGTGAGCATAGCAATCAGCCCCAGCATTTT.

This chain uses TRBV27 with TRBJ2-7; D is unresolved. Trimming took off 3 bases at V and 2 bases at J, with 11 bases between the two ends. This CDR3 has 14 residues. Germline lookup yields CDR1 MNHEY and CDR2 SMNVEV (reference sequence). CDR3 DNA: TGTGCCAGCAGTTTCGCAGCGAGAGCCTACGAGCAGTACTTC. This translates into CASSFAARAYEQYF.

This clonotype appeared a few times. The V and J genes are TRBV7-6 and TRBJ2-1, with D maybe TRBD1 (6 bases). V lost 1 base, J lost 10 bases, and 17 bases lay in between. Germline values: CDR1 SGHVS, CDR2 FNYEAQ. The CDR3 runs 15 residues. The CDR3 DNA follows: TGTGCCAGCAGCTTAGGATTTGGGTCCCAGGGGGAGCAGTTCTTC. This gives the protein CASSLGFGSQGEQFF.

The CDR3 is CASSPDSAGYSNQPQHF. In DNA, the CDR3 is TGTGCCAGCAGCCCGGACAGTGCAGGCTATAGCAATCAGCCCCAGCATTTT. This chain links TRBV7-8 with TRBJ1-5, with D perhaps matching TRBD1 (6 bases). Deletions cut 5 bases from V and 0 bases from J, with 17 bases between. CDR1 and CDR2 from the germline V gene are SGHVS and FQNEAQ. This CDR3 has 17 residues.